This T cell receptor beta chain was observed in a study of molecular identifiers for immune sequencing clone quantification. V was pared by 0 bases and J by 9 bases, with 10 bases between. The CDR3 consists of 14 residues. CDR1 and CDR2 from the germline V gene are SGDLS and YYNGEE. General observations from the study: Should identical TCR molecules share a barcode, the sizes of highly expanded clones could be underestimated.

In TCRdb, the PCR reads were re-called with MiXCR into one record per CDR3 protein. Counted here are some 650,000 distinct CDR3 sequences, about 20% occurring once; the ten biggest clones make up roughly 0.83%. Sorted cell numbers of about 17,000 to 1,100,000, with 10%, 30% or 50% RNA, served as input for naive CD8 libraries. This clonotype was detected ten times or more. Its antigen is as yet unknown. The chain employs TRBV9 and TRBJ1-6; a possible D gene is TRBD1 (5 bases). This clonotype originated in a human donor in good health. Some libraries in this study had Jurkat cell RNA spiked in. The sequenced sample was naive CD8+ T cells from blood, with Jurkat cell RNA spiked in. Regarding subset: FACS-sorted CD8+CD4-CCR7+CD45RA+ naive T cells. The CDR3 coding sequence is TGTGCCAGCAGCGTAGAGGGGTTTGCTTCACCCCTCCACTTT. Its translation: CASSVEGFASPLHF.